Below are 18 T cell receptor beta chains sequenced from a single sample in a study of early stage breast cancer tumors. Data came from immunoSEQ multiplex PCR; TCRdb stores just in-frame clones and leaves some out. The table lists roughly 30,000 clones, around 53% of them singletons. What was sequenced was breast tumor tissue. The receptors were gathered from a person aged 45 to 59 with breast cancer.

This clone has a handful of counts. V gene TRBV29-1 combines with J gene TRBJ2-4, with 11 bases aligning to TRBD2. Germline V gene lookup returns CDR1 SQVTM and CDR2 ANQGSEA. V shed 1 base and J 0 bases; nucleotides not matched to a gene: 2. The CDR3 is 16 residues long. DNA for the CDR3: TGCAGCGTTGAAGGACTAGCGGGACTAGCCAAAAACATTCAGTACTTC. Its protein product is CSVEGLAGLAKNIQYF.

The V call is TRBV27, the J call TRBJ1-1; no clear D gene. V was trimmed by 4 bases and J by 0 bases, leaving 9 bases between them. There are 14 residues in the CDR3. CDR1 MNHEY and CDR2 SMNVEV come from the germline V gene (reference sequence). This CDR3 reads CASSSTQVNTEAFF. DNA for the CDR3: TGTGCCAGCAGTTCCACTCAGGTGAACACTGAAGCTTTCTTT.

The chain joins TRBV28 to TRBJ1-5; D gene ambiguous. The CDR3 spans 15 residues. Trimming cost V 1 base and J 3 bases, with 10 bases left between them. CDR1 and CDR2 (germline): MDHEN, SYDVKM. CDR3 sequence: CASSLSGQLNQPQHF. The CDR3 bases are TGTGCCAGCAGTTTATCGGGCCAGCTCAATCAGCCCCAGCATTTT.

This clone was observed a few times. This chain links TRBV27 with TRBJ2-3; D is tentatively TRBD1 or TRBD2 (5 bases each). Trimming cost V 3 bases and J 4 bases, with 35 bases left between them. The CDR3 spans 22 residues. Germline V gene sequence: CDR1 MNHEY, CDR2 SMNVEV (reference sequence). The CDR3 bases are TGTGCCAGCAGTTTCACGGGTTCGGGGCAGGCCCCCTTACTGACCTTCGCAGATACGCAGTATTTT. This encodes CASSFTGSGQAPLLTFADTQYF.

The V gene is TRBV29-1, the J gene TRBJ2-1; maybe TRBD2 (7 bases). Germline values: CDR1 SQVTM, CDR2 ANQGSEA. V lost 3 bases and J lost 4, with 10 bases in between. CDR3 length equals 13 residues. The CDR3 nucleotides are TGCAGCGTTGAGAGGGGGGGGTACAATGAGCAGTTCTTC. Translating it yields CSVERGGYNEQFF.

This sequence joins TRBV5-5 and TRBJ1-2, with TRBD1 matching 7 bases. The J segment lost 8 bases and the V segment lost 1 base, leaving 5 bases of the junction unmatched. Germline V gives CDR1 SGHKS, CDR2 YYEKEE (reference sequence). CDR3 length: 13 amino acids. Written as DNA, the CDR3 is TGTGCCAGCAGCTTGACAGGGGCGGGAGGCTACACCTTC. It is translated as CASSLTGAGGYTF.

The CDR3 sequence: CASSPRTGTEEETQYF. CDR3 bases: TGTGCCAGCAGCCCGAGAACCGGGACAGAAGAAGAGACCCAGTACTTC. The chain joins TRBV7-9 to TRBJ2-5, with 7 bases aligning to TRBD1. This CDR3 region has 16 residues. Per the germline V gene, CDR1 is SEHNR and CDR2 is FQNEAQ (reference sequence). With 5 bases clipped from V and 3 bases from J, the junction kept 12 bases outside the gene matches.

The chain is built from TRBV18 and TRBJ2-7, with unresolved D. This CDR3 is 12 amino acids long. V was shortened by 3 bases and J by 5 bases, with 8 bases between the two germline ends. From germline, CDR1 is KGHSH and CDR2 LQKENI. Here the CDR3 reads CASSPGANEQYF. CDR3 bases: TGTGCCAGCTCACCTGGAGCCAACGAGCAGTACTTC.

CDR3 loop: CASSPSGRPYEQYF. CDR3 in DNA: TGCGCCAGCAGCCCCTCAGGGCGGCCCTACGAGCAGTACTTC. The rearrangement uses TRBV5-1 and TRBJ2-7, with D perhaps TRBD1 (5 bases). This CDR3 is 14 amino acids long. Trimming left V 4 bases short and J 2 bases short, with 13 bases between. Per germline, CDR1 SGHRS and CDR2 YFSETQ.

V usage is TRBV18 and J usage is TRBJ1-5; D unresolved. V was trimmed by 3 bases and J by 2 bases, leaving 8 bases between them. The CDR3 has 14 amino acids. Germline CDR1 KGHSH, CDR2 LQKENI. The CDR3 reads CASSPSSGNQPQHF. CDR3 DNA sequence: TGTGCCAGCTCACCCTCCAGCGGCAATCAGCCCCAGCATTTT. Together with reference TRBV18 and TRBJ1-5, the CDR3 gives the full variable domain: NAGVMQNPRHLVRRRGQEARLRCSPMKGHSHVYWYRQLPEEGLKFMVYLQKENIIDESGMPKERFSAEFPKEGPSILRIQQVVRGDSAAYFCASSPSSGNQPQHFGDGTRLSIL.

This clone is labeled medium-sized (0.01 to 0.1%). The chain is built from TRBV7-9 and TRBJ2-5, with D unresolved. Between the trimmed V and J ends, which lost 2 bases and 5 bases, there was a span of 6 bases. The CDR3 is made up of 12 amino acids. Germline values: CDR1 SEHNR, CDR2 FQNEAQ (reference sequence). The DNA of the CDR3 is TGTGCCAGCAGCTTAATTTCCGAGACCCAGTACTTC. Protein product: CASSLISETQYF.

The chain has TRBV9 and TRBJ1-4, with D perhaps TRBD1 (6 bases). Germline CDR1 and CDR2: SGDLS and YYNGEE. The V end lost 0 bases, the J end lost 0 bases, and 6 bases lay between the germline ends. This CDR3 region has 15 residues. The CDR3 reads CASSVGTATNEKLFF. CDR3 DNA: TGTGCCAGCAGCGTAGGGACAGCAACTAATGAAAAACTGTTTTTT.

The chain has TRBV7-2 and TRBJ2-1, with D possibly TRBD1 on 5 matching bases. This CDR3 is 14 amino acids long. In germline, CDR1 is SGHTA, CDR2 FQGNSA. Between the trimmed V and J ends, which lost 1 base and 15 bases, there was a span of 19 bases. In DNA form, the CDR3 reads TGTGCCAGCAGCTTAGTGGAGAACGTGGTTCAGGGGTTCTTC. It yields the protein CASSLVENVVQGFF. Combining the CDR3 with reference TRBV7-2 and TRBJ2-1 gives the whole variable domain GAGVSQSPSNKVTEKGKDVELRCDPISGHTALYWYRQSLGQGLEFLIYFQGNSAPDKSGLPSDRFSAERTGGSVSTLTIQRTQQEDSAVYLCASSLVENVVQGFFGPGTRLTVL.

This clone has a handful of counts. V usage is TRBV19 and J usage is TRBJ2-1, with D perhaps matching TRBD1 (6 bases). The CDR3 is 14 amino acids. Germline V CDR1 and CDR2: LNHDA, SQIVND (reference sequence). Trimming stripped 5 bases from V and 4 bases from J, with 12 bases between. The CDR3 reads CASSLKTGYNEQFF. For the CDR3, the DNA is TGTGCCAGTAGTCTGAAGACAGGATACAATGAGCAGTTCTTC.

This chain uses TRBV29-1 with TRBJ2-6; D might be TRBD1 (5 bases). V lost 0 bases to trimming and J lost 4 bases, with 10 bases between them. The length of the CDR3 is 15 residues. Germline V gives CDR1 SQVTM, CDR2 ANQGSEA. CDR3 residues: CSVEDPGPGANVLTF. The CDR3 DNA reads TGCAGCGTTGAAGATCCAGGGCCAGGGGCCAACGTCCTGACTTTC. The complete variable domain, with remaining parts taken from reference TRBV29-1 and TRBJ2-6, reads SAVISQKPSRDICQRGTSLTIQCQVDSQVTMMFWYRQQPGQSLTLIATANQGSEATYESGFVIDKFPISRPNLTFSTLTVSNMSPEDSSIYLCSVEDPGPGANVLTFGAGSRLTVL.

The J gene is TRBJ2-1, the V gene TRBV4-2; D remains unclear. Between the trimmed V and J ends, which lost 0 bases and 8 bases, there was a span of 11 bases. The CDR3 totals 14 residues. Looked up from germline, CDR1 is LGHNA and CDR2 is YNFKEQ. For the CDR3, the DNA is TGTGCCAGCAGCCAAGATATCGCATCTGATGAGCAGTTCTTC. This translates into CASSQDIASDEQFF.

This chain uses TRBV7-9 with TRBJ2-3; 7 bases map to TRBD1. Unmatched junction bases numbered 4, after V lost 1 base and J lost 3 bases. The CDR3 length is 15 residues. Germline V gene sequence: CDR1 SEHNR, CDR2 FQNEAQ (reference sequence). The CDR3 DNA reads TGTGCCAGCAGCTTAGAGGGGGCAGCAACAGATACGCAGTATTTT. Translated, it gives CASSLEGAATDTQYF.

This clone ranks as medium-sized (0.01 to 0.1%). J is TRBJ2-1 and V is TRBV19, with unresolved D. The CDR3 has 11 amino acids. Per the germline V gene, CDR1 is LNHDA and CDR2 is SQIVND (reference sequence). The V end lost 7 bases, the J end lost 5 bases, and 6 bases lay between the germline ends. CDR3 sequence (DNA): TGTGCCAGTATATACCACAATGAGCAGTTCTTC. Its translation: CASIYHNEQFF.